Presented here are 17 T cell receptor beta chains from one specimen sequenced in a study of T-cell reconstitution after alpha-beta-depleted transplantation in children. Unique molecular identifiers were incorporated when the TCRbeta library was constructed. A single record per CDR3 protein comes from TCRdb applying MiXCR to the PCR reads. The table records about 8,300 distinct CDR3 sequences, 17% of them present only once. The sequencing here drew on PBMCs, mostly from graft donor cells, taken 60 days after TCRalphabeta/CD19-depleted stem cell transplant. The receptor set was obtained from a girl under two years old who had a stem cell transplant for combined immunodeficiency, so the T cells may come from the graft donor.

In its sample, this clonotype was seen a few times. This chain links TRBV9 with TRBJ2-3; no definite D call. Trimming removed 0 bases from V and 0 bases from J, with 14 bases in between. This CDR3 has 17 residues. The germline V gene has CDR1 SGDLS and CDR2 YYNGEE. CDR3 DNA: TGTGCCAGCAGCGTAGCCCCTCTCCGAGCTAGCACAGATACGCAGTATTTT. Protein: CASSVAPLRASTDTQYF.

This clonotype was recorded at least ten times. The genes are TRBV20-1 and TRBJ1-5; tentative D call: TRBD1 (5 bases). CDR3 size: 15 residues. Trimming cost V 5 bases and J 3 bases, with 17 bases left between them. Per the germline V gene, CDR1 is DFQATT and CDR2 is SNEGSKA (reference sequence). The CDR3 DNA sequence: TGCAGTGCTTTCCACCCGTACAGGATCAATCAGCCCCAGCATTTT. Encoded protein: CSAFHPYRINQPQHF.

V is TRBV7-2 and J is TRBJ2-1; TRBD2 might be the D (7 bases). The CDR3 sequence is 16 residues long. Germline CDR1 is SGHTA and CDR2 is FQGNSA. Trimming removed 3 bases from V and 4 bases from J, with 16 bases in between. The chain's CDR3 is CASSFRLGGGYNEQFF. The CDR3 nucleotides read TGTGCCAGCAGCTTCCGGCTAGGGGGGGGTTACAATGAGCAGTTCTTC.

This chain connects TRBV7-9 to TRBJ2-7, with TRBD1 matching over 9 bases. Germline loops: CDR1 SEHNR, CDR2 FQNEAQ (reference sequence). Losses at the gene ends were 3 bases for V and 3 bases for J; bases not matched to a gene: 0. The CDR3 runs 13 residues. CDR3 loop: CASSLTGGYEQYF. The CDR3 region has the DNA TGTGCCAGCAGCTTGACAGGGGGCTACGAGCAGTACTTC. Combining the CDR3 with reference TRBV7-9 and TRBJ2-7 gives the whole variable domain DTGVSQNPRHKITKRGQNVTFRCDPISEHNRLYWYRQTLGQGPEFLTYFQNEAQLEKSRLLSDRFSAERPKGSFSTLEIQRTEQGDSAMYLCASSLTGGYEQYFGPGTRLTVT.

The chain uses TRBV27 and TRBJ2-7, with D possibly matching TRBD1 (5 bases). Germline loops: CDR1 MNHEY, CDR2 SMNVEV (reference sequence). The CDR3 totals 14 residues. Trimming stripped 3 bases from V and 4 bases from J, with 13 bases between. The CDR3 here is CASSLGQYVYEQYF. The CDR3 DNA reads TGTGCCAGCAGTTTGGGGCAGTACGTGTACGAGCAGTACTTC.

This chain joins TRBV12-3 or TRBV12-4 and TRBJ2-7, with 8 bases fitting TRBD1. Trimming took 2 bases from V and 3 from J; bases not matched to a gene: 9. The CDR3 extends over 16 amino acids. CDR3: CASSLLRPGGGYEQYF. The CDR3 nucleotides read TGTGCCAGCAGTTTATTGCGTCCAGGGGGCGGCTACGAGCAGTACTTC.

A few counts support this clonotype. The chain has TRBV12-3 or TRBV12-4 and TRBJ1-4; D is ambiguous. The CDR3 loop spans 14 amino acids. V was clipped by 2 bases and J by 4 bases, with 8 bases between them. The CDR3 DNA sequence: TGTGCCAGCAGTTTAATCGGGGTTAATGAAAAACTGTTTTTT. Amino acid sequence: CASSLIGVNEKLFF.

This clonotype was counted many times. V and J are TRBV5-1 and TRBJ1-1, with TRBD1 matching 9 bases. In germline, CDR1 is SGHRS, CDR2 YFSETQ. There are 18 residues in the CDR3. V was clipped by 3 bases and J by 3 bases; unmatched bases: 15. As DNA, the CDR3 is TGCGCCAGCAGCTCGTCGATCCAGGGACAGGGAATGGACACTGAAGCTTTCTTT. This encodes CASSSSIQGQGMDTEAFF.

This clonotype has at least ten counts. The gene calls are TRBV5-4 and TRBJ2-3; D might be TRBD1 (6 bases). Deletions cut 0 bases from V and 2 bases from J, with 10 bases between. The germline gives CDR1 SGHNT, CDR2 YYREEE (reference sequence). This CDR3 region has 15 residues. The CDR3 nucleotides are TGTGCCAGCAGCTTGGTAGGGGGATACACAGATACGCAGTATTTT. Its protein is CASSLVGGYTDTQYF.

This clonotype was observed a handful of times. The gene calls are TRBV5-1 and TRBJ2-5, with TRBD1 identical over 7 bases. The germline CDR1 and CDR2 sequences are SGHRS and YFSETQ. V was pared by 0 bases and J by 0 bases, with 2 bases of the junction left unmatched. The CDR3 extends over 15 amino acids. In DNA form, the CDR3 reads TGCGCCAGCAGCTTGGCAGGGACAGACCAAGAGACCCAGTACTTC. This codes for CASSLAGTDQETQYF.

This clonotype was counted ten times or more. The V gene is TRBV20-1, the J gene TRBJ1-4; TRBD1 might be the D (5 bases). The CDR3 loop spans 12 amino acids. Germline CDR1 reads DFQATT; CDR2 reads SNEGSKA (reference sequence). With 5 bases removed from V and 5 bases from J, the gap between germline ends came to 9 bases. The CDR3 here is CSAQGGNEKLFF. For the CDR3, the DNA is TGCAGTGCTCAGGGTGGCAATGAAAAACTGTTTTTT.

In this sample, this clonotype turned up a few times. This chain joins TRBV15 and TRBJ2-1; maybe TRBD1 (5 bases). The length of the CDR3 is 14 residues. Trimming shortened V by 3 bases and J by 4 bases, and 10 bases separated the two germline ends. CDR1 and CDR2 from the germline V gene are LNHNV and YYDKDF (reference sequence). CDR3: CATSRDTSYNEQFF. As DNA, the CDR3 is TGTGCCACCAGCAGGGACACCTCTTACAATGAGCAGTTCTTC.

The chain carries TRBV12-5 and TRBJ2-4, with D perhaps matching TRBD2 (6 bases). Germline CDR1 reads LGHNT; CDR2 reads FRNRAP. Trimming cost V 6 bases and J 8 bases, with 17 bases left between them. The CDR3 consists of 14 residues. The CDR3 protein is CASGWGRGIDIQYF. CDR3 bases: TGTGCTAGTGGCTGGGGTCGGGGGATTGACATTCAGTACTTC.

This clonotype was seen ten or more times. The chain's CDR3 is CASSTLAGGPDTQYF. Written as DNA, the CDR3 is TGTGCCAGCAGCACCTTAGCGGGAGGGCCGGATACGCAGTATTTT. The chain employs TRBV7-2 and TRBJ2-3, with 11 positions matching TRBD2. J lost 6 bases, V lost 5 bases, and 7 bases had no gene match. CDR1 SGHTA and CDR2 FQGNSA come from the germline V gene. This CDR3 has 15 residues.

This clonotype was seen repeatedly, ten times or more. The chain carries TRBV30 and TRBJ1-4, with D tentatively TRBD1 (6 bases). V was shortened by 4 bases and J by 6 bases, with 12 bases between the two germline ends. This CDR3 is built from 13 residues. CDR1 is GTSNPN and CDR2 is SVGIG in the germline V gene (reference sequence). The CDR3 DNA reads TGTGCCTGGAATACAGGGCAGGATGAAAAACTGTTTTTT. Encoded protein: CAWNTGQDEKLFF.

The table lists this clonotype with many counts. V gene TRBV20-1 combines with J gene TRBJ2-3; 8 bases match TRBD2. CDR1 and CDR2 (germline): DFQATT, SNEGSKA (reference sequence). The CDR3 runs to 14 residues. V trimming: 4 bases; J trimming: 7 bases; junction bases outside the gene matches: 10. The CDR3 protein is CSATPGTRLNTQYF. The CDR3, as DNA: TGCAGTGCTACACCCGGGACTAGGCTAAATACGCAGTATTTT.

This clonotype was observed many times. The chain is built from TRBV20-1 and TRBJ2-7; TRBD2 matches at 10 bases. Germline V gene lookup returns CDR1 DFQATT and CDR2 SNEGSKA (reference sequence). This CDR3 region has 17 residues. The V gene end was trimmed by 1 base and the J gene end by 1 base; junction bases not matched to a gene: 10. The CDR3 sequence: CSARVGSGRAASYEQYF. As DNA, the CDR3 is TGCAGTGCTAGAGTAGGAAGCGGGAGGGCCGCATCCTACGAGCAGTACTTC.